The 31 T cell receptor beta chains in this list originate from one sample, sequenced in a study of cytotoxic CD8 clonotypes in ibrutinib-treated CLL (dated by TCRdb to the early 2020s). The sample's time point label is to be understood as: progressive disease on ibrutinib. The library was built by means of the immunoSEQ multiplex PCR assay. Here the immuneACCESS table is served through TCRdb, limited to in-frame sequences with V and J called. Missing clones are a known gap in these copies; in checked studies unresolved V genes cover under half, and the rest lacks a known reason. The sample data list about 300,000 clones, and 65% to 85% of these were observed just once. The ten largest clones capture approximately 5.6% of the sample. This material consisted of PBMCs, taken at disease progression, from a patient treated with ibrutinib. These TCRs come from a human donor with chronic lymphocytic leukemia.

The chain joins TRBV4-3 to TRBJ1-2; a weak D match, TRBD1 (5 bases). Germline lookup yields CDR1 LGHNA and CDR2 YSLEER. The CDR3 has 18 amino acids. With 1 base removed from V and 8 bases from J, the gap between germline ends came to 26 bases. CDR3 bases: TGCGCCAGCAGCCAAGGCGGTTTGGGGCGGTTTGAATTCGGGGGCTACACCTTC. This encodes CASSQGGLGRFEFGGYTF.

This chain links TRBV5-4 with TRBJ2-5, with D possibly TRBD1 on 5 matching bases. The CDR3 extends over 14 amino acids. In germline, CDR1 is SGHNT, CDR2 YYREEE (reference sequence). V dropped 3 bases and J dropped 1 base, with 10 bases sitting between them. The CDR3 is CASSSGHFQETQYF. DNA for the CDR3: TGTGCCAGCAGCTCTGGACACTTCCAAGAGACCCAGTACTTC.

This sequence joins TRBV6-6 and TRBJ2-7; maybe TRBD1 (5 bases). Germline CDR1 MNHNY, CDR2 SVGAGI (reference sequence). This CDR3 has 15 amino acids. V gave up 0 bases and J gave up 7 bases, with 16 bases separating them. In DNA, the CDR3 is TGTGCCAGCAGTTACTCTGGGGCCTCCATGGGGGAGCAGTACTTC. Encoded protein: CASSYSGASMGEQYF.

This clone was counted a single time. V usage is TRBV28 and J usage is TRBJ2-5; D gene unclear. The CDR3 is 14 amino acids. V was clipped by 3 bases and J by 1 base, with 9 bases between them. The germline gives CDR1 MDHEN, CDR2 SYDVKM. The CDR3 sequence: CASSFPPLQETQYF. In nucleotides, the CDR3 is TGTGCCAGCAGTTTTCCACCGCTCCAAGAGACCCAGTACTTC.

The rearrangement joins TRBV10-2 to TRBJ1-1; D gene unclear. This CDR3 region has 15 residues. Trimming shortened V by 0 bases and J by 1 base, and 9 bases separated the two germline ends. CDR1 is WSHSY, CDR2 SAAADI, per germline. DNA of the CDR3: TGCGCCAGCAGTGAGTCCTCCAAGGGGAACACTGAAGCTTTCTTT. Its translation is CASSESSKGNTEAFF.

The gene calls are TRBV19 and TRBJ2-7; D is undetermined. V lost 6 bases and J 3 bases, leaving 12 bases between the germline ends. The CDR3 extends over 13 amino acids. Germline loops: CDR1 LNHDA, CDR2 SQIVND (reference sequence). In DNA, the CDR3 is TGTGCCAGTAGGTCTGGACGGAACTACGAGCAGTACTTC. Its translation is CASRSGRNYEQYF.

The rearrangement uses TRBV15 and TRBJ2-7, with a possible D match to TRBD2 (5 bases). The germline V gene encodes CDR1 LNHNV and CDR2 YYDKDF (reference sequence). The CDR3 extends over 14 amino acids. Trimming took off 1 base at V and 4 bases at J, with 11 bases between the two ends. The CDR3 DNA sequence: TGTGCCACCAGCAGAGTGGACGGAGGATACGAGCAGTACTTC. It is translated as CATSRVDGGYEQYF.

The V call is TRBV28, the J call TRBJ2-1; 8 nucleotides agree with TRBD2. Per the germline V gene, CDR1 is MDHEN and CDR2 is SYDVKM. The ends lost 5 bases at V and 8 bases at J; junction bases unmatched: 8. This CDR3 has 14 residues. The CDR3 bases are TGTGCCAGCAGTCGAAGACTAGCGAGGGATGAGCAGTTCTTC. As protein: CASSRRLARDEQFF.

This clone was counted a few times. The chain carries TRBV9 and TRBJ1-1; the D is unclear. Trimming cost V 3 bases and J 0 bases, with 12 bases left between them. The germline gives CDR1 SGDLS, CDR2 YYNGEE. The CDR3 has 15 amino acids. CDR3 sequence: CASSANSAVNTEAFF. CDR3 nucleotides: TGTGCCAGCAGCGCTAATAGTGCGGTGAACACTGAAGCTTTCTTT.

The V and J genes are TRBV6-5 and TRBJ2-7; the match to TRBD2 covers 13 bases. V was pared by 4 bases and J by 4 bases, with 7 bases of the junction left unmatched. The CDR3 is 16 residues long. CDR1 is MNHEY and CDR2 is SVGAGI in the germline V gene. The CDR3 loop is CASSWGGTSGAYEQYF. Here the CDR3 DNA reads TGTGCCAGCAGTTGGGGGGGGACTAGCGGGGCGTACGAGCAGTACTTC.

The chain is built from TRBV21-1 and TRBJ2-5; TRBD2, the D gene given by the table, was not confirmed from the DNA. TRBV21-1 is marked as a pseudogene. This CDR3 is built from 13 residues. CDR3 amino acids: CASSLGGVETQYF. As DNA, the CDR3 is TGTGCCAGCAGCCTGGGAGGGGTGGAGACCCAGTACTTC.

The CDR3 coding sequence is TGTGCCAGCATGACAGTGGGGGAGCAGTACTTC. This translates into CASMTVGEQYF. V is TRBV2 and J is TRBJ2-7, with D possibly TRBD1 on 5 matching bases. In germline, CDR1 is SNHLY, CDR2 FYNNEI. V was trimmed by 7 bases and J by 7 bases, leaving 11 bases between them. This CDR3 spans 11 amino acids.

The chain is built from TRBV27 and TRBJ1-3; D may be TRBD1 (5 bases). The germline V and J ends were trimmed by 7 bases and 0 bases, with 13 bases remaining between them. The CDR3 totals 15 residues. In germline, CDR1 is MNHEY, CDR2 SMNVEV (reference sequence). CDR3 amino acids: CASKQGRGSGNTIYF. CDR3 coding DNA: TGTGCCAGCAAGCAGGGAAGGGGCTCTGGAAACACCATATATTTT.

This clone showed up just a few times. The CDR3 nucleotides read TGTGCCAGCAGCTTAGAAGGCAGCATCACGCCCCAGCATTTT. Translation gives CASSLEGSITPQHF. V is TRBV7-2 and J is TRBJ1-5; D call uncertain. This CDR3 has 14 amino acids. CDR1 and CDR2 (germline): SGHTA, FQGNSA. The V gene lost 1 base and the J gene lost 9 bases, with 13 bases spanning the gap.

The chain's CDR3 is CASTTGGGEQYF. CDR3 coding DNA: TGTGCCAGCACCACAGGGGGCGGCGAGCAGTACTTC. The gene calls are TRBV6-6 and TRBJ2-7; 9 nucleotides match TRBD1. This CDR3 has 12 residues. The germline CDR1 and CDR2 sequences are MNHNY and SVGAGI (reference sequence). The V and J ends lost 7 bases and 6 bases, in that order; junction bases with no gene match: 4.

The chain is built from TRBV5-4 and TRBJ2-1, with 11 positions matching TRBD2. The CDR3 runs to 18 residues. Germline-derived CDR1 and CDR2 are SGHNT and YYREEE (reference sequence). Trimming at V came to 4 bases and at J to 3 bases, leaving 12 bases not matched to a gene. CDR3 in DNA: TGTGCCAGCAGCCCGGGGACTAGCGGACCACTAAGCTACAATGAGCAGTTCTTC. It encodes CASSPGTSGPLSYNEQFF.

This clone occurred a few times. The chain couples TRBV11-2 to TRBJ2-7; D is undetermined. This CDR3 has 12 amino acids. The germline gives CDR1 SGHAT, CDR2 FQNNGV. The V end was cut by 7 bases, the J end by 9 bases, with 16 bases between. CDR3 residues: CASTRPDGVQYF. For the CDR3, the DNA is TGTGCCAGCACGAGGCCCGACGGAGTGCAGTACTTC.

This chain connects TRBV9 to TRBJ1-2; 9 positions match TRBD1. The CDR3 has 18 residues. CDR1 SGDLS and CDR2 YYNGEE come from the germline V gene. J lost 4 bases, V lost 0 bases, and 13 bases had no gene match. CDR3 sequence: CASSVVLLTTTGGYGYTF. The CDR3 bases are TGTGCCAGCAGCGTAGTTCTGTTAACTACGACAGGGGGCTATGGCTACACCTTC.

The CDR3 region is CATNNGGLSYEQYF. The CDR3 bases are TGTGCCACCAATAATGGAGGGCTCTCCTACGAGCAGTACTTC. The chain carries TRBV19 and TRBJ2-7, with D possibly being TRBD2 (6 bases). The CDR3 extends over 14 amino acids. V was clipped by 10 bases and J by 0 bases, with 16 bases between them. Germline V gene sequence: CDR1 LNHDA, CDR2 SQIVND (reference sequence). Drawing the rest from reference TRBV19 and TRBJ2-7, the complete variable domain is DGGITQSPKYLFRKEGQNVTLSCEQNLNHDAMYWYRQDPGQGLRLIYYSQIVNDFQKGDIAEGYSVSREKKESFPLTVTSAQKNPTAFYLCATNNGGLSYEQYFGPGTRLTVT.

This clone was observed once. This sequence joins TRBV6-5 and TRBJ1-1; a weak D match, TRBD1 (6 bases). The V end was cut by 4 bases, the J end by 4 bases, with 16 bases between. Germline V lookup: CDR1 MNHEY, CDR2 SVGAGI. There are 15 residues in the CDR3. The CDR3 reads CASSSPTGPSTEAFF. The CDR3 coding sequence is TGTGCCAGCAGTTCACCGACAGGACCGAGCACTGAAGCTTTCTTT.

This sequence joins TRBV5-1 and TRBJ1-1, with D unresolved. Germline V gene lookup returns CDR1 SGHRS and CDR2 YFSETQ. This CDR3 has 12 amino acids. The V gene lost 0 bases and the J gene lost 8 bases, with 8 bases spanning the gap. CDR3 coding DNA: TGCGCCAGCAGCTTGGTAGTGGGGGAAGCTTTCTTT. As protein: CASSLVVGEAFF.

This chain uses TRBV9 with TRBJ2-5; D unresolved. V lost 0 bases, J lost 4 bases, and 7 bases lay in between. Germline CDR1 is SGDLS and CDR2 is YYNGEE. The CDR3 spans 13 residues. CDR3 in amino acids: CASSVGSPETQYF. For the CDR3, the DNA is TGTGCCAGCAGCGTAGGCTCTCCAGAGACCCAGTACTTC.

This CDR3 reads CASSLARGWGQETQYF. In DNA form, the CDR3 reads TGTGCCAGCAGCTTGGCGCGGGGGTGGGGGCAAGAGACCCAGTACTTC. The chain combines TRBV5-4 with TRBJ2-5, with 7 bases identical to TRBD2. CDR1 is SGHNT and CDR2 is YYREEE in the germline V gene (reference sequence). The CDR3 is 16 amino acids. The J segment lost 2 bases and the V segment lost 0 bases, leaving 7 bases of the junction unmatched.

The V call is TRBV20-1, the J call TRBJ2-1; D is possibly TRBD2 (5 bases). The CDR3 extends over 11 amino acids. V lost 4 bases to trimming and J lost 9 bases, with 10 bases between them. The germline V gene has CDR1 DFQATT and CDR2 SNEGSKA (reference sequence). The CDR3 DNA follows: TGCAGTGCTACGCCCGGACTTGAGCAGTTCTTC. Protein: CSATPGLEQFF.

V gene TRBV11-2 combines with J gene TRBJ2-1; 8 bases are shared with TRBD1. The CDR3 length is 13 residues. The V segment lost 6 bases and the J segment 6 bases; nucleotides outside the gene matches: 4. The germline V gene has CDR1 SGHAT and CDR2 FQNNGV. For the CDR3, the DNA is TGTGCCAGCAGTCGTGGACAGGGCAATGAGCAGTTCTTC. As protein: CASSRGQGNEQFF.

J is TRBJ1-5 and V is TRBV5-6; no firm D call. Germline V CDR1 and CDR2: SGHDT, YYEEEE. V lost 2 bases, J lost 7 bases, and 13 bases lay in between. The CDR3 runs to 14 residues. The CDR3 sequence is CASSLRGIQQPQHF. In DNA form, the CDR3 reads TGTGCCAGCAGCTTACGGGGAATCCAGCAGCCCCAGCATTTT.

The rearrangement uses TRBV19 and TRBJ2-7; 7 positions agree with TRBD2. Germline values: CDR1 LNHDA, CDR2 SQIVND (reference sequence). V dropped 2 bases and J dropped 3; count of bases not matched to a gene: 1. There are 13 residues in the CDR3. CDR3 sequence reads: CASSISSGYEQYF. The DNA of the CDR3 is TGTGCCAGTAGTATATCTAGCGGCTACGAGCAGTACTTC.

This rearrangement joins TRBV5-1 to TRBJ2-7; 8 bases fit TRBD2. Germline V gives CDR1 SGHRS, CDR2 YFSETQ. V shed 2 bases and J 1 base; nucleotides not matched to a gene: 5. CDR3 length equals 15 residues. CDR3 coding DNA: TGCGCCAGCAGCTTTGGGACTAGAAGTTCCTACGAGCAGTACTTC. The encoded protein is CASSFGTRSSYEQYF.

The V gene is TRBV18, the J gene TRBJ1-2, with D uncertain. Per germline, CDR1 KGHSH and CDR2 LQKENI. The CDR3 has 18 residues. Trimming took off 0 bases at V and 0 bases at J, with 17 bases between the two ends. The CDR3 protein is CASSPPFVQARPNYGYTF. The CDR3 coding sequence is TGTGCCAGCTCACCACCGTTCGTTCAGGCCAGACCTAACTATGGCTACACCTTC.

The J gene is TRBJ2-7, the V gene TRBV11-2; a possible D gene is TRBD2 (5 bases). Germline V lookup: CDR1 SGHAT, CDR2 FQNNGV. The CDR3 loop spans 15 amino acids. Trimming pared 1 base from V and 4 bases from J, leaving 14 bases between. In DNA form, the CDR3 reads TGTGCCAGCAGCTTAGCTTACGGGAACCTTTACGAGCAGTACTTC. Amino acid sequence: CASSLAYGNLYEQYF.

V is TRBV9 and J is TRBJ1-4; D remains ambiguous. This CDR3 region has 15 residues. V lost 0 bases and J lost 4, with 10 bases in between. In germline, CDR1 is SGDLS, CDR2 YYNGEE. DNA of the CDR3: TGTGCCAGCAGCGTAGCTCAGAGGGATAATGAAAAACTGTTTTTT. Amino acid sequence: CASSVAQRDNEKLFF.